This T cell receptor (beta chain) came from a study of early T cells in non-severe SARS-CoV-2 infection. Study-wide context: Alpha and beta chains were unpaired, from unsorted whole-blood bulk RNA.

Germline assignment: CDR1 SQVTM and CDR2 ANQGSEA. This CDR3 region has 14 residues. The germline V and J ends were trimmed by 6 bases and 7 bases, with 18 bases remaining between them. Study outcomes and limitations: Database matching using VDJdb favored anti-spike CD8 responses, with private and CD4 specificities left missing.

This clonotype was observed a few times. As yet, its antigen is unknown. As part of library construction, unique molecular identifiers were attached to individual cDNA molecules. Using its own MiXCR run on the 5' RACE reads, TCRdb lists one record per CDR3 protein. The profile shows 80,000 to 95,000 distinct CDR3 sequences, 14% of them singletons. The rearrangement uses TRBV29-1 and TRBJ2-2; no clear D gene. The receptor's source is an adult who was a healthcare worker with PCR-confirmed SARS-CoV-2 infection or an uninfected control (not recorded which). The sample taken for sequencing was whole blood. The CDR3 DNA reads as TGCAGCGTACGTCCCCCTTTAGGCATCGGGGAGCTGTTTTTT. Residues: CSVRPPLGIGELFF.